Listed here are 26 T cell receptor beta chains from one sample, sequenced in a study of blood T cell repertoires in COVID-19 (dated by TCRdb to about 2020). Libraries were built with the immunoSEQ multiplex PCR assay. The table comes from immuneACCESS by way of TCRdb, which keeps in-frame sequences with V and J called. Part of the clones is missing from these tables; in studies checked, under half for an unresolved V gene and the rest for unknown reasons. Within this sample are around 88,000 clones, with about 88% of them counted one time only. Jointly, the top ten make up 2.5% to 3.5% of the sample. The sequenced sample consisted of peripheral blood. The receptor source for this set is a woman aged 80 or over with acute or convalescent COVID-19.

This chain uses TRBV11-2 with TRBJ2-1; 13 bases are a match to TRBD2. Trimming cost V 1 base and J 4 bases; bases outside gene matches: 7. CDR3 length: 18 residues. Germline loops: CDR1 SGHAT, CDR2 FQNNGV. CDR3 amino acids: CASSLVGGGLAGYNEQFF. In nucleotides, the CDR3 is TGTGCCAGCAGCTTAGTCGGTGGGGGACTAGCGGGGTACAATGAGCAGTTCTTC.

This clone was recorded a few times. The chain carries TRBV7-9 and TRBJ1-2; 11 bases are a match to TRBD1. V gave up 5 bases and J gave up 4 bases; unmatched junction bases: 9. Germline values: CDR1 SEHNR, CDR2 FQNEAQ (reference sequence). This CDR3 has 16 residues. CDR3 sequence: CASSPGTGGRLYGYTF. The CDR3 DNA reads TGTGCCAGCAGCCCCGGGACAGGGGGAAGACTCTATGGCTACACCTTC.

The chain joins TRBV3-1 (or the pseudogene TRBV3-2) to TRBJ1-5; TRBD1 might be the D (6 bases). Germline V gene lookup returns CDR1 LGHDT and CDR2 YNNKEL (reference sequence). The V and J ends lost 4 bases and 4 bases respectively, with 17 bases between them. This CDR3 spans 16 amino acids. The CDR3, as DNA: TGTGCCAGCAGCCTCGGGGGGGCGCTGATTAATCAGCCCCAGCATTTT. Its protein product is CASSLGGALINQPQHF.

The J gene is TRBJ2-5, the V gene TRBV18; 8 bases are shared with TRBD1. Trimming cost V 3 bases and J 4 bases; bases outside gene matches: 4. Germline V lookup: CDR1 KGHSH, CDR2 LQKENI. The CDR3 runs to 14 residues. Written as DNA, the CDR3 is TGTGCCAGCTCACCGACAGGGGCGGGAGAGACCCAGTACTTC. It is translated as CASSPTGAGETQYF.

This chain joins TRBV7-9 and TRBJ2-1; 9 bases are shared with TRBD2. Germline V gene data show CDR1 as SEHNR and CDR2 as FQNEAQ (reference sequence). The CDR3 is 18 amino acids. J was trimmed by 0 bases and V by 1 base; bases with no gene match: 7. The CDR3 coding sequence is TGTGCCAGCAGCTTAGACCGACTAGCGGATAGCTCCTACAATGAGCAGTTCTTC. The encoded protein is CASSLDRLADSSYNEQFF. Using reference TRBV7-9 and TRBJ2-1 for the parts outside the CDR3, the full variable domain is DTGVSQNPRHKITKRGQNVTFRCDPISEHNRLYWYRQTLGQGPEFLTYFQNEAQLEKSRLLSDRFSAERPKGSFSTLEIQRTEQGDSAMYLCASSLDRLADSSYNEQFFGPGTRLTVL.

V gene TRBV2 combines with J gene TRBJ1-5; TRBD1 matches at 9 bases. The ends lost 6 bases at V and 6 bases at J; junction bases unmatched: 9. Germline V gives CDR1 SNHLY, CDR2 FYNNEI. This CDR3 has 15 amino acids. The DNA of the CDR3 is TGTGCCAGCAGGGCCCCCGGGACAGGGCTTCAGCCCCAGCATTTT. Amino acid sequence: CASRAPGTGLQPQHF.

The chain carries TRBV5-1 and TRBJ2-2; 8 positions match TRBD2. The CDR3 extends over 15 amino acids. Germline V CDR1 and CDR2: SGHRS, YFSETQ. After removal of 5 bases from V and 3 bases from J, the junction contained 6 bases not matched to a gene. CDR3 amino acids: CASSRTSLDTGELFF. The CDR3 DNA is TGCGCCAGCAGTCGGACTAGCCTGGACACCGGGGAGCTGTTTTTT.

V and J are TRBV4-3 and TRBJ2-1, with TRBD2 identical over 8 bases. CDR3 size: 17 residues. V gave up 0 bases and J gave up 4 bases; unmatched junction bases: 8. From germline, CDR1 is LGHNA and CDR2 YSLEER. The CDR3 spells CASSQDLGQREYNEQFF. The CDR3 nucleotides read TGCGCCAGCAGCCAAGATTTGGGGCAGCGGGAGTACAATGAGCAGTTCTTC.

The J gene is TRBJ2-7, the V gene TRBV7-8; D is undetermined. CDR3 length: 14 amino acids. Germline-derived CDR1 and CDR2 are SGHVS and FQNEAQ. V was shortened by 2 bases and J by 5 bases, with 13 bases between the two germline ends. The CDR3 DNA reads as TGTGCCAGCAGCTTAAGCCGGGTTTCCGACGAGCAGTACTTC. Translation: CASSLSRVSDEQYF.

Here the CDR3 DNA reads TGTGCCAGCAGTGAATATAAGCGACAGAACAATGAGCAGTTCTTC. This gives the protein CASSEYKRQNNEQFF. V is TRBV25-1 and J is TRBJ2-1; possible D gene TRBD1, 5 bases. V was pared by 0 bases and J by 5 bases, with 11 bases between. This CDR3 is built from 15 residues. The germline gives CDR1 MGHDK, CDR2 SYGVNS.

The rearrangement links TRBV7-3 to TRBJ2-7; 7 nucleotides line up with TRBD1. CDR1 is SGHTA, CDR2 FQGTGA, per germline. Trimming cost V 6 bases and J 3 bases; bases outside gene matches: 11. This CDR3 contains 15 residues. CDR3 in DNA: TGTGCCAGCAGTTTTACAGGGGCCTCCTACTACGAGCAGTACTTC. Encoded protein: CASSFTGASYYEQYF.

The chain combines TRBV30 with TRBJ2-1, with D possibly being TRBD2 (6 bases). This CDR3 spans 13 amino acids. Germline V gene data show CDR1 as GTSNPN and CDR2 as SVGIG (reference sequence). V lost 5 bases and J lost 0, with 8 bases in between. The CDR3 DNA sequence: TGTGCCTGGGGGCGGGGCTCCTACAATGAGCAGTTCTTC. Its translation: CAWGRGSYNEQFF.

The chain links TRBV5-1 to TRBJ2-2; D is uncertain. V was trimmed by 3 bases and J by 2 bases, leaving 8 bases between them. From germline, CDR1 is SGHRS and CDR2 YFSETQ. The CDR3 has 14 amino acids. CDR3 in DNA: TGCGCCAGCAGCTCAAATGTTAACACCGGGGAGCTGTTTTTT. Translated, it gives CASSSNVNTGELFF.

This chain uses TRBV7-8 with TRBJ1-6; 8 bases agree with TRBD1. This CDR3 has 14 residues. Germline V gene sequence: CDR1 SGHVS, CDR2 FQNEAQ. The V segment lost 5 bases and the J segment 9 bases; nucleotides outside the gene matches: 6. The DNA of the CDR3 is TGTGCCAGCAGCCCAGTGACAGGGGCTTCACCCCTCCACTTT. It codes for CASSPVTGASPLHF.

The chain links TRBV30 to TRBJ1-2; the D gene is possibly TRBD1 (6 bases). The CDR3 runs 12 residues. V was shortened by 5 bases and J by 4 bases, with 11 bases between the two germline ends. Germline loops: CDR1 GTSNPN, CDR2 SVGIG (reference sequence). The CDR3 region is CAWHGQSYGYTF. CDR3 coding DNA: TGTGCCTGGCACGGACAGAGCTATGGCTACACCTTC.

The chain recombines TRBV30 with TRBJ2-7, with D unclear. The CDR3 spans 11 residues. Trimming cost V 0 bases and J 4 bases, with 4 bases left between them. Germline assignment: CDR1 GTSNPN and CDR2 SVGIG (reference sequence). CDR3 amino acids: CAWSVLYEQYF. Here the CDR3 DNA reads TGTGCCTGGAGTGTACTGTACGAGCAGTACTTC. Filled out from reference TRBV30 and TRBJ2-7, the complete variable domain reads SQTIHQWPATLVQPVGSPLSLECTVEGTSNPNLYWYRQAAGRGLQLLFYSVGIGQISSEVPQNLSASRPQDRQFILSSKKLLLSDSGFYLCAWSVLYEQYFGPGTRLTVT.

The chain joins TRBV10-1 to TRBJ2-1; TRBD1 is a possible D gene (5 bases). The germline V gene encodes CDR1 WNHNN and CDR2 SYGVQD (reference sequence). This CDR3 comprises 14 residues. V was cut by 0 bases and J by 10 bases, with 13 bases left in between. The CDR3 DNA sequence: TGCGCCAGCAGTGAGTCATCCTCGGACACGGAGCAGTTCTTC. It is translated as CASSESSSDTEQFF.

The chain employs TRBV19 and TRBJ2-2; D possibly corresponds to TRBD1 (6 bases). The CDR3 covers 14 residues. Trimming removed 5 bases at V and 6 bases at J, with 13 bases between. From germline, CDR1 is LNHDA and CDR2 SQIVND (reference sequence). The CDR3 DNA follows: TGTGCCAGTAGTTCCCGACAGGTCTCCGGGGAGCTGTTTTTT. It translates to CASSSRQVSGELFF.

The V and J genes are TRBV19 and TRBJ2-1; a possible D gene is TRBD2 (5 bases). V was clipped by 1 base and J by 5 bases, with 15 bases between them. This CDR3 is 16 amino acids long. CDR1 and CDR2 from the germline V gene are LNHDA and SQIVND (reference sequence). The CDR3 is CASSIGWLAYDNEQFF. The DNA for the CDR3 is TGTGCCAGTAGTATAGGGTGGCTAGCCTACGACAATGAGCAGTTCTTC.

This chain connects TRBV7-2 to TRBJ2-1; 7 bases are a match to TRBD2. V trimming: 5 bases; J trimming: 4 bases; junction bases outside the gene matches: 5. In germline, CDR1 is SGHTA, CDR2 FQGNSA. This CDR3 is 14 amino acids long. For the CDR3, the DNA is TGTGCCAGCAGCCTTAGAGCGGGATACAATGAGCAGTTCTTC. This sequence encodes CASSLRAGYNEQFF.

This clone came up once. The J gene is TRBJ2-1, the V gene TRBV7-9, with TRBD1 identical over 10 bases. This CDR3 is built from 18 residues. Per germline, CDR1 SEHNR and CDR2 FQNEAQ (reference sequence). The V and J ends lost 5 bases and 3 bases, in that order; junction bases with no gene match: 13. CDR3 protein: CASSTLVARDRGYNEQFF. The CDR3 region has the DNA TGTGCCAGCAGCACCTTGGTAGCCCGGGACAGGGGCTACAATGAGCAGTTCTTC.

This rearrangement joins TRBV6-2 or TRBV6-3 to TRBJ2-7, with 7 bases matching TRBD1. The V segment lost 3 bases and the J segment 4 bases; nucleotides outside the gene matches: 9. The germline CDR1 and CDR2 sequences are MNHEY and SVGEGT. This CDR3 spans 15 amino acids. This chain's CDR3 is CASSYSGTVVYEQYF. CDR3 nucleotides: TGTGCCAGCAGTTATTCCGGGACAGTTGTTTACGAGCAGTACTTC.

V is TRBV7-2 and J is TRBJ1-2, with a weak D call TRBD1 (5 bases). Trimming removed 6 bases at V and 8 bases at J, with 16 bases between. The CDR3 loop spans 13 amino acids. Germline CDR1 is SGHTA and CDR2 is FQGNSA. In DNA, the CDR3 is TGTGCCAGCAGGATAGGGGATTTCGGCGGCTACACCTTC. Translated: CASRIGDFGGYTF.

CDR3 DNA: TGTGCCAGTTCCTGGGGAGGAGGAGGGACAGATACGCAGTATTTT. This sequence encodes CASSWGGGGTDTQYF. This chain links TRBV19 with TRBJ2-3; D is possibly TRBD2 (6 bases). V was trimmed by 8 bases and J by 3 bases, leaving 18 bases between them. This CDR3 is 15 amino acids long. Germline V gene lookup returns CDR1 LNHDA and CDR2 SQIVND (reference sequence).

The chain has TRBV5-4 and TRBJ2-7, with 11 bases that match TRBD2. The V and J ends lost 4 bases and 0 bases, in that order; junction bases with no gene match: 9. The germline CDR1 and CDR2 sequences are SGHNT and YYREEE (reference sequence). The CDR3 covers 17 residues. In nucleotides, the CDR3 is TGTGCCAGCAGCCTGATTAGCGGGAGGGCGAGCTCCTACGAGCAGTACTTC. Translated: CASSLISGRASSYEQYF.

The genes are TRBV11-3 and TRBJ2-1, with D maybe TRBD2 (6 bases). Trimming pared 2 bases from V and 9 bases from J, leaving 17 bases between. This CDR3 is built from 15 residues. Germline loops: CDR1 SGHNT, CDR2 YENEEA. The CDR3 DNA reads TGTGCCAGCAGCTTACGGCGGGGACCGCCGGCTGAGCAGTTCTTC. It encodes CASSLRRGPPAEQFF.